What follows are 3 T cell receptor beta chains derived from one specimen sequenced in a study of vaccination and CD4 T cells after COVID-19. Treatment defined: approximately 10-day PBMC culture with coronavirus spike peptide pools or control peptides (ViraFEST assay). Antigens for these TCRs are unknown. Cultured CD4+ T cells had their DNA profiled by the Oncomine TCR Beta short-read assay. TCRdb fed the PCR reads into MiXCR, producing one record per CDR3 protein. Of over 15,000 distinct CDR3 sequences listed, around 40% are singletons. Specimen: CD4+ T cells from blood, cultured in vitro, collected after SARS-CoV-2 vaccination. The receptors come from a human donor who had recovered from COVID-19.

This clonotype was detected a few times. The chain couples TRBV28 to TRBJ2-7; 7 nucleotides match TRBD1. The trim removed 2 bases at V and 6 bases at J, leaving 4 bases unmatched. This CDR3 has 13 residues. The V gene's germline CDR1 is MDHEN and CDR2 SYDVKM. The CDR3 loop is CASSLATGREQYF. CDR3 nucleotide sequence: TGTGCCAGCAGTTTAGCGACAGGGCGCGAGCAGTACTTC.

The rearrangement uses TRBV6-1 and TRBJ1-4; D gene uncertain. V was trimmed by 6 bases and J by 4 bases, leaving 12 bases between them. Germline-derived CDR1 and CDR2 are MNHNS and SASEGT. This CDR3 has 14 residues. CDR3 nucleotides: TGTGCCAGCAGGGGGAGGCCGGTTAATGAAAAACTGTTTTTT. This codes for CASRGRPVNEKLFF.

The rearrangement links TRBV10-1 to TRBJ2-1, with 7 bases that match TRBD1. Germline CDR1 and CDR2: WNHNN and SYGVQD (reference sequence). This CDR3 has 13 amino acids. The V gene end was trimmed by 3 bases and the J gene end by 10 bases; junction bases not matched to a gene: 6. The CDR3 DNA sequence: TGCGCCAGCAGTGAAAACAGGGGCCGGGAGCAGTTCTTC. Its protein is CASSENRGREQFF.